A single sample is the source of the 5 T cell receptor beta chains below, sequenced in a study of chemoradiotherapy in HPV16-positive cancers. TCRdb's copy holds only in-frame clones and misses some; the assay was immunoSEQ multiplex PCR. The sample has approximately 19,000 clones, approximately 89% seen once; the top ten hold about 2.1%. The specimen comprised blood, sampled from a patient who underwent chemoradiotherapy. All receptors derive from a human donor with HPV-associated anogenital cancer.

V gene TRBV4-3 combines with J gene TRBJ2-3, with 7 bases identical to TRBD1. V was pared by 0 bases and J by 3 bases, with 6 bases of the junction left unmatched. The CDR3 spans 16 residues. Germline CDR1 reads LGHNA; CDR2 reads YSLEER. CDR3 DNA sequence: TGCGCCAGCAGCCAAGAGTCAGGGGGAATGACAGATACGCAGTATTTT. This sequence encodes CASSQESGGMTDTQYF.

This rearrangement joins TRBV19 to TRBJ2-2; D is unclear. The V gene lost 1 base and the J gene lost 3 bases, with 9 bases spanning the gap. The CDR3 runs to 15 residues. Germline V gene lookup returns CDR1 LNHDA and CDR2 SQIVND (reference sequence). CDR3 amino acids: CASSIAMTDTGELFF. The DNA for the CDR3 is TGTGCCAGTAGTATAGCTATGACGGACACCGGGGAGCTGTTTTTT.

This clone was counted between two and nine times. The rearrangement joins TRBV19 to TRBJ1-6; 8 bases match TRBD1. The CDR3 has 12 residues. Germline CDR1 LNHDA, CDR2 SQIVND (reference sequence). Trimming took 9 bases from V and 13 from J; bases not matched to a gene: 8. CDR3: CASRQGRDPLHF. As DNA, the CDR3 is TGTGCCAGCCGACAGGGGAGGGACCCCCTCCACTTT.

This chain uses TRBV5-6 with TRBJ2-5; D remains ambiguous. Judging by the DNA end, TRBJ2-7 fits better; the J call may be wrong. CDR1 is SGHDT and CDR2 is YYEEEE in the germline V gene. There are 14 residues in the CDR3. The CDR3 protein is CASSLTPGPYEQYF. The CDR3, as DNA: TGTGCCAGCAGCTTAACCCCCGGCCCCTACGAGCAGTACTTC.

V usage is TRBV5-1 and J usage is TRBJ2-1; D gene unclear. The germline gives CDR1 SGHRS, CDR2 YFSETQ. V was trimmed by 0 bases and J by 5 bases, leaving 6 bases between them. There are 13 residues in the CDR3. This chain's CDR3 is CASSLGKDNEQFF. CDR3 nucleotides: TGCGCCAGCAGCTTGGGGAAGGACAATGAGCAGTTCTTC.